These 6 T cell receptor beta chains came from one sample sequenced in a study of T-cell reconstitution after alpha-beta-depleted transplantation in children. Unique molecular identifiers tagged the TCRbeta library. TCRdb passed the PCR reads through MiXCR, listing each CDR3 protein once. The sample includes about 290,000 distinct CDR3 sequences, about a tenth of them seen just once. Sequencing was performed on PBMCs, taken before TCRalphabeta/CD19-depleted stem cell transplant. These receptor sequences come from a boy younger than two with acute myeloid leukemia, due to receive a stem cell transplant.

In this sample, this clonotype turned up many times. This chain links TRBV12-3 or TRBV12-4 with TRBJ2-6; TRBD1 matches 7 bases. The CDR3 runs 13 residues. CDR3 region: CGTGDAGANVLTF. The CDR3 DNA reads as TGTGGTACAGGGGACGCTGGGGCCAACGTCCTGACTTTC.

The table lists this clonotype with a few counts. This sequence joins TRBV28 and TRBJ2-7, with D tentatively TRBD1 (5 bases). Trimming took off 9 bases at V and 6 bases at J, with 21 bases between the two ends. The germline CDR1 and CDR2 sequences are MDHEN and SYDVKM. This CDR3 has 14 residues. CDR3 residues: CASFPAAGSGEQYF. The CDR3 DNA sequence: TGTGCCAGTTTCCCTGCCGCAGGGTCGGGCGAGCAGTACTTC.

This clonotype was counted ten times or more. The chain recombines TRBV29-1 with TRBJ2-2; TRBD1 aligns across 8 bases. The ends lost 7 bases at V and 6 bases at J; junction bases unmatched: 7. This CDR3 is built from 13 residues. Germline V gene sequence: CDR1 SQVTM, CDR2 ANQGSEA. This chain's CDR3 is CSAGTGFPGELFF. As DNA, the CDR3 is TGCAGCGCCGGGACAGGCTTCCCCGGGGAGCTGTTTTTT.

This clonotype was observed a few times. This may arise from a read error, as a much more abundant clone is one base away. The chain couples TRBV6-5 to TRBJ2-7, with D possibly matching TRBD1 (6 bases). V was shortened by 4 bases and J by 0 bases, with 10 bases between the two germline ends. Per germline, CDR1 MNHEY and CDR2 SVGAGI. The CDR3 covers 14 residues. The CDR3 loop reads CASSFRDTSYEQYF. CDR3 DNA sequence: TGTGCCAGCAGTTTCCGGGACACCTCCTACGAGCAGTACTTC.

This clonotype was counted many times. J is TRBJ2-2 and V is TRBV6-6; 7 bases are shared with TRBD1. The CDR3 consists of 13 residues. Germline V gene lookup returns CDR1 MNHNY and CDR2 SVGAGI (reference sequence). Trimming cost V 8 bases and J 3 bases; bases outside gene matches: 3. The CDR3 spells CASRTGDTGELFF. In DNA form, the CDR3 reads TGTGCCAGCCGTACAGGGGACACCGGGGAGCTGTTTTTT.

There are many counts of this clonotype. The chain has TRBV14 and TRBJ2-1; D might be TRBD2 (5 bases). The length of the CDR3 is 15 residues. The V gene's germline CDR1 is SGHDN and CDR2 FVKESK. The V gene lost 4 bases and the J gene lost 4 bases, with 14 bases spanning the gap. Here the CDR3 DNA reads TGTGCCAGCAGCCTTGACCTAGCTACTTACAATGAGCAGTTCTTC. This codes for CASSLDLATYNEQFF.